This T cell receptor (beta chain) was identified during a study of blood T cells in healthy people across ages. This clonotype was seen more than once but under ten times. Next came a second PCR, run for about 6 to 12 cycles, which used a sample-barcoded 5' primer along with a J-beta primer mix. One entry per CDR3 protein, called by TCRdb with MiXCR from the 5' RACE reads. The data hold approximately 1,000,000 distinct CDR3 sequences, with approximately 38% observed a single time. Trimming left V 5 bases short and J 4 bases short, with 25 bases between. Germline V CDR1 and CDR2: SGHTA, FQGNSA. The CDR3 runs to 18 residues.

The sequence was collected from a man aged 18 to 29 in good health. V and J are TRBV7-2 and TRBJ2-3; D gene unclear. Sequencing was carried out using blood. The CDR3: CASSLLPPGPPIPDTQYF. CDR3 DNA sequence: TGTGCCAGCAGCCTGTTACCACCCGGACCGCCTATACCAGATACGCAGTATTTT. Combining the CDR3 with reference TRBV7-2 and TRBJ2-3 gives the whole variable domain GAGVSQSPSNKVTEKGKDVELRCDPISGHTALYWYRQSLGQGLEFLIYFQGNSAPDKSGLPSDRFSAERTGGSVSTLTIQRTQQEDSAVYLCASSLLPPGPPIPDTQYFGPGTRLTVL.